Shown below are 9 T cell receptor beta chains from a single sample sequenced in a study of cytomegalovirus exposure and HLA in healthy donors. Primers: 60 Vbeta forward and 13 Jbeta reverse. Clones were read by immunoSEQ multiplex PCR, and TCRdb kept only the in-frame ones, dropping some. The sample contains 130,000 or so clones, 75% to 80% of which appear only once. Material for sequencing was PBMCs. These receptors all come from a woman between 55 and 75 years old in good health and CMV-seronegative.

The V and J genes are TRBV19 and TRBJ2-7, with D perhaps matching TRBD1 (6 bases). The CDR3 consists of 13 residues. V was shortened by 10 bases and J by 2 bases, with 15 bases between the two germline ends. Germline loops: CDR1 LNHDA, CDR2 SQIVND (reference sequence). The CDR3 reads CATSPRQAYEQYF. The CDR3 DNA reads as TGTGCCACCTCCCCCCGACAGGCCTACGAGCAGTACTTC.

The genes are TRBV4-1 and TRBJ1-5, with a possible D match to TRBD1 (5 bases). CDR3 length: 17 residues. V was pared by 4 bases and J by 2 bases, with 18 bases between. Germline V gene data show CDR1 as MGHRA and CDR2 as YSYEKL. Here the CDR3 reads CASSPAWGERRNQPQHF. DNA of the CDR3: TGCGCCAGCAGCCCAGCGTGGGGGGAACGGCGCAATCAGCCCCAGCATTTT.

This chain uses TRBV6-5 with TRBJ1-3, with D uncertain. The CDR3 is 13 amino acids. V was pared by 8 bases and J by 3 bases, with 11 bases between. Looked up from germline, CDR1 is MNHEY and CDR2 is SVGAGI. DNA for the CDR3: TGTGCCAGCTCCCTGAGCGTTGGAAACACCATATATTTT. This encodes CASSLSVGNTIYF.

This clone was counted once. The DNA for the CDR3 is TGTGCCATCAGTGAGGGGACTAGCGGGTTAACCGGGGAGCTGTTTTTT. Translation gives CAISEGTSGLTGELFF. V and J are TRBV10-3 and TRBJ2-2, with 12 positions matching TRBD2. The V gene end was trimmed by 2 bases and the J gene end by 5 bases; junction bases not matched to a gene: 3. Germline V gives CDR1 ENHRY, CDR2 SYGVKD. The CDR3 has 16 amino acids.

V gene TRBV28 combines with J gene TRBJ1-6, with 10 bases lining up with TRBD1. Germline lookup yields CDR1 MDHEN and CDR2 SYDVKM. The V segment lost 10 bases and the J segment 6 bases; nucleotides outside the gene matches: 15. The CDR3 sequence is 17 residues long. CDR3 amino acids: CATSPWDRGSLNSPLHF. CDR3 DNA sequence: TGTGCCACCTCACCCTGGGACAGGGGTTCTCTTAATTCACCCCTCCACTTT.

This clone has just a few counts. CDR3 in DNA: TGTGCCATCAGTGAGGGGGGGACTAGCGGGAGTGGCACCTACGAGCAGTACTTC. As protein: CAISEGGTSGSGTYEQYF. The genes are TRBV10-3 and TRBJ2-7; 14 bases line up with TRBD2. The CDR3 spans 18 residues. CDR1 ENHRY and CDR2 SYGVKD come from the germline V gene. Losses at the gene ends were 2 bases for V and 2 bases for J; bases not matched to a gene: 8.

This clone has just one count. CDR3 sequence: CASSTVTGYNTEAFF. The CDR3 DNA sequence: TGCGCCAGCAGCACCGTTACAGGGTATAACACTGAAGCTTTCTTT. The V and J genes are TRBV5-1 and TRBJ1-1; D perhaps matches TRBD1 (6 bases). The CDR3 has 15 amino acids. The V and J ends lost 4 bases and 2 bases respectively, with 15 bases between them. Germline CDR1 is SGHRS and CDR2 is YFSETQ.

The rearrangement uses TRBV7-6 and TRBJ2-7; TRBD1 aligns across 8 bases. The V segment lost 0 bases and the J segment 6 bases; nucleotides outside the gene matches: 10. Germline lookup yields CDR1 SGHVS and CDR2 FNYEAQ. CDR3 length: 16 amino acids. CDR3 DNA: TGTGCCAGCAGCTTAGCGCAAGGACAGGGTATGCGCGAGCAGTACTTC. The encoded protein is CASSLAQGQGMREQYF. Full variable domain (missing parts from reference TRBV7-6 and TRBJ2-7): GAGVSQSPRYKVTKRGQDVALRCDPISGHVSLYWYRQALGQGPEFLTYFNYEAQQDKSGLPNDRFSAERPEGSISTLTIQRTEQRDSAMYRCASSLAQGQGMREQYFGPGTRLTVT.

This rearrangement joins TRBV20-1 to TRBJ2-7; a possible D gene is TRBD1 (6 bases). The V end lost 6 bases, the J end lost 6 bases, and 12 bases lay between the germline ends. This CDR3 region has 11 residues. The germline V gene encodes CDR1 DFQATT and CDR2 SNEGSKA (reference sequence). The CDR3 nucleotides are TGCAGTGCCAACAGGGTACGCGAGCAGTACTTC. Protein: CSANRVREQYF.